The source of this T cell receptor beta chain is a study of blood T cell repertoires in COVID-19. About the study: Nucleic acid was either cDNA or gDNA, and it came from T cells, B-cell-depleted T cells, or PBMCs.

Participants were aged roughly 18 to 90 years, lived in around 22 US areas, and enrolled virtually. Exposed participants encountered a COVID-19 case during the 2 weeks preceding study entry. The data were produced by immunoSEQ multiplex PCR, yet TCRdb's version contains in-frame clones alone and is incomplete. The table shows nearly 250,000 clones, with approximately 90% occurring only once. This receptor was taken from a man aged 50 to 59 who had been exposed to COVID-19. Sequences were obtained from PBMCs or T cells enriched from blood (not recorded which).

The CDR3 region is CSTAGGSGDGTQYF. The CDR3 nucleotides are TGCAGCACAGCAGGGGGTTCGGGAGATGGTACGCAGTATTTT. The rearrangement links TRBV29-1 to TRBJ2-3; perhaps TRBD1 as D (7 bases). Trimming took 8 bases from V and 8 from J, leaving 23 bases between them. The length of the CDR3 is 14 residues. The germline V gene encodes CDR1 SQVTM and CDR2 ANQGSEA.